Reported below is one T cell receptor (beta chain). This clone's antigen is unknown. Base qualities are not recorded, but no much larger clone differs from it by a single base. Clipping removes 6 bases from V and 4 bases from J, with 7 as the unmatched junction base count. Spanning cysteine to phenylalanine, the CDR3 consists of 15 amino acids. Only the CDR3 DNA stays, 45 bases, in frame from base 1. CDR1 and CDR2, looked up from the germline V gene, are MDHEN and SYDVKM. The library was prepared using the immunoSEQ multiplex PCR assay. Imported from immuneACCESS, the table was reduced by TCRdb to in-frame sequences with V and J called. These copies leave out some clones; in studies compared against another copy, an unresolved V gene accounts for under half, and the cause of the remainder is not known. In this sample the table shows over 50,000 clones, roughly 92% of which occur a single time. The ten most abundant clones make up approximately 0.25% of the sample.

The data are from a study of T cell changes during pregnancy in multiple sclerosis (dated by TCRdb to the late 2010s). Looking at the study overall: Changes in the T cell repertoire over the course of pregnancy were examined in this study in women with multiple sclerosis.

This chain joins TRBV28 to TRBJ2-1; TRBD1 matches 9 bases in the middle. The specimen comprised CD4+ T cells from peripheral blood mononuclear cells, sampled in the third trimester of pregnancy. The sequence was collected from a female donor with multiple sclerosis, enrolled in a pregnancy study. CDR3 reads: CASSSGTGLYNEQFF. At the DNA level, the sequence is TGTGCCAGCAGCTCCGGGACAGGGCTATACAATGAGCAGTTCTTC.